This TCR beta chain was observed in a study of cytomegalovirus exposure and HLA in healthy donors. Regarding this clone: Its cognate antigen is unknown.

Primers for the PCR totalled 60 Vbeta and 13 Jbeta. Profiling relied on immunoSEQ multiplex PCR, and the TCRdb table lists in-frame clones only, not all of them. The table has some 160,000 clones, around 81% seen once. Notes on the study in general: In vitro work confirmed that three CMV-associated chains recognize CMV antigens. It was taken for granted in presence/absence analyses that sequencing depth across donors was roughly uniform. In an earlier analysis, productive rearrangement rates for most beta V segments clustered near 87% or 30%. A later analysis reportedly found that, within productive TCRs, an Asian-associated ancestry cluster had fewer N-insertions than the mean observed across the approximately 600 donors.

The TCR sequence derives from a man aged 35 to 55 in good health and CMV-seronegative. Sequencing input: PBMCs.

CDR3: CASSLALTGGGQPQHF. DNA for the CDR3: TGCGCCAGCAGCTTGGCCTTAACAGGGGGGGGGCAGCCCCAGCATTTT. This sequence joins TRBV5-1 and TRBJ1-5; 8 bases fit TRBD1. The V gene end was trimmed by 0 bases and the J gene end by 7 bases; junction bases not matched to a gene: 9. CDR3 size: 16 residues. Germline V lookup: CDR1 SGHRS, CDR2 YFSETQ.